This T cell receptor beta chain originates from a study of blood T cell repertoires in COVID-19. Study summary: The analysed material was cDNA or gDNA that came from T cells, B-cell-depleted T cells, or PBMCs.

This clone has just one count. In the authors' workflow: Amplified reference gene primers provided the basis for estimating nucleated cell counts. Using immunoSEQ multiplex PCR, the repertoire was profiled, and TCRdb retains in-frame clones only, with some absent. V and J calls and clone size come straight from that table; D and trimming were deduced from the DNA. This table has about 350,000 clones, approximately 90% appearing once. The TCR originated in a woman in her fifties or sixties with COVID-19, enrolled during active disease. Sequencing input: peripheral blood.

Here the CDR3 reads CASSVGTRNQPQHF. CDR3 nucleotide sequence: TGTGCCAGCAGTGTAGGGACAAGAAACCAGCCCCAGCATTTT. The rearrangement joins TRBV2 to TRBJ1-5; D possibly corresponds to TRBD1 (6 bases). The V and J ends lost 4 bases and 7 bases respectively, with 14 bases between them. Germline V lookup: CDR1 SNHLY, CDR2 FYNNEI. The CDR3 runs 14 residues. Complete variable domain (other parts from reference TRBV2 and TRBJ1-5): EPEVTQTPSHQVTQMGQEVILRCVPISNHLYFYWYRQILGQKVEFLVSFYNNEISEKSEIFDDQFSVERPDGSNFTLKIRSTKLEDSAMYFCASSVGTRNQPQHFGDGTRLSIL.